Presented here are 23 T cell receptor beta chains from one specimen sequenced in a study of Graves' ophthalmopathy and Graves' hyperthyroidism. Transcripts of RNA were the source for amplifying TCR beta CDR3 regions. RT-PCR was first run with HTBI primers, then multiplex PCR in a second round. TCRdb reprocessed the multiplex PCR reads via MiXCR and lists one record per CDR3 protein. The repertoire holds about 400,000 distinct CDR3 sequences, with approximately 15% as singletons. Input material: peripheral blood. These TCRs come from a woman aged 18-29 years with stable Graves' hyperthyroidism.

This clonotype was seen at least ten times. J is TRBJ2-5 and V is TRBV7-8, with D possibly TRBD1 on 6 matching bases. This CDR3 has 14 residues. Germline CDR1 is SGHVS and CDR2 is FQNEAQ. The V and J ends lost 4 bases and 4 bases respectively, with 13 bases between them. Here the CDR3 DNA reads TGTGCCAGCAGCTCTACAGGGCAGGGAGAGACCCAGTACTTC. It encodes CASSSTGQGETQYF.

V is TRBV20-1 and J is TRBJ2-7; the D gene is possibly TRBD2 (6 bases). V shed 3 bases and J shed 0 bases, with 15 bases lying between them. The CDR3 is made up of 15 amino acids. Germline CDR1 DFQATT, CDR2 SNEGSKA (reference sequence). The CDR3 DNA is TGCAGTGCTAGCGGCGGGGCCCAAAGCTCCTACGAGCAGTACTTC. Translation gives CSASGGAQSSYEQYF.

This clonotype was seen a few times. Possible read error: a much larger clone is one base away. The conserved closing phenylalanine or tryptophan is absent in this CDR3, likely reflecting a read error. V is TRBV24-1 and J is TRBJ2-5, with D uncertain. The CDR3 extends over 12 amino acids. CDR1 and CDR2 from the germline V gene are KGHDR and SFDVKD. V was pared by 5 bases and J by 3 bases, with 6 bases between. CDR3 sequence reads: CATSGPKETQYL. CDR3 coding DNA: TGTGCCACCAGTGGCCCTAAAGAGACCCAGTACCTC.

This clonotype has more than one count but fewer than ten. It may be a read error: a sequence one base away is much more abundant. The chain employs TRBV7-8 and TRBJ2-5, with 8 bases fitting TRBD1. CDR1 is SGHVS, CDR2 FQNEAQ, per germline. This CDR3 region has 14 residues. CDR3: CASSSRTGQETKYF. For the CDR3, the DNA is TGTGCCAGCAGCTCTCGGACAGGGCAAGAGACCAAGTACTTC.

This clonotype has at least ten counts. A much larger clone sits a single nucleotide away, making a read error possible. J is TRBJ2-2 and V is TRBV6-1, with D tentatively TRBD1 or TRBD2 (6 bases each). Germline lookup yields CDR1 MNHNS and CDR2 SASEGT. This CDR3 has 12 amino acids. The CDR3 DNA reads TGTGCCAGCAGGGGGGACACCGGGGGGCTGTTTTTT. Translating gives CASRGDTGGLFF.

There are many counts of this clonotype. The genes are TRBV10-2 and TRBJ1-1; unclear D gene. CDR1 and CDR2 (germline): WSHSY, SAAADI. The V and J ends lost 6 bases and 1 base respectively, with 12 bases between them. The CDR3 covers 14 residues. CDR3 region: CASRPPGPNTEAFF. CDR3 nucleotides: TGCGCCAGCAGGCCCCCCGGGCCGAACACTGAAGCTTTCTTT.

This clonotype was recorded many times. This chain connects TRBV6-5 to TRBJ2-7; TRBD1 matches at 7 bases. The CDR3 is 15 amino acids. J gave up 4 bases and V 0 bases, and 6 bases lay outside the gene matches. CDR1 and CDR2 (germline): MNHEY, SVGAGI. The CDR3 reads CASSYSNRGEYEQYF. CDR3 bases: TGTGCCAGCAGTTACTCGAACAGGGGCGAGTACGAGCAGTACTTC.

Many counts were recorded for this clonotype. This sequence joins TRBV4-2 and TRBJ1-2; D gene uncertain. The V end was cut by 0 bases, the J end by 0 bases, with 11 bases between. The CDR3 runs to 16 residues. CDR1 and CDR2 (germline): LGHNA, YNFKEQ. The CDR3 protein is CASSQEKQLTNYGYTF. CDR3 DNA: TGTGCCAGCAGCCAAGAAAAACAGTTAACTAACTATGGCTACACCTTC.

Notes on this clonotype: One base away lies a much larger clone, so this may be a sequencing read error. The chain is built from TRBV6-1 and TRBJ2-7; D is unclear. Trimming removed 4 bases from V and 4 bases from J, with 11 bases in between. The CDR3 is 13 residues long. Germline values: CDR1 MNHNS, CDR2 SASEGT. The CDR3 reads CASSAVTLYEQYF. The CDR3 DNA reads TGTGCCAGCAGTGCCGTGACACTATACGAGCAGTACTTC.

This clonotype was seen at least ten times. V usage is TRBV12-3 or TRBV12-4 and J usage is TRBJ2-7, with 10 bases aligning to TRBD1. The CDR3 has 17 amino acids. Trimming removed 1 base from V and 0 bases from J; junction bases left unmatched: 6. The CDR3 protein is CASSLVLGQGISYEQYF. In DNA form, the CDR3 reads TGTGCCAGCAGTTTAGTTTTGGGACAGGGGATCTCCTACGAGCAGTACTTC.

Many counts were recorded for this clonotype. The genes are TRBV12-3 or TRBV12-4 and TRBJ2-7; a possible D gene is TRBD1 (6 bases). Trimming shortened V by 3 bases and J by 4 bases, and 13 bases separated the two germline ends. This CDR3 contains 14 residues. CDR3 in amino acids: CASSFGGQRYEQYF. CDR3 bases: TGTGCCAGCAGTTTTGGAGGACAGAGATACGAGCAGTACTTC.

This clonotype has a count of ten or more. V and J are TRBV19 and TRBJ1-1; D gene unclear. The CDR3 is 13 amino acids. Germline CDR1 reads LNHDA; CDR2 reads SQIVND (reference sequence). With 3 bases removed from V and 4 bases from J, the gap between germline ends came to 9 bases. The DNA for the CDR3 is TGTGCCAGTAGTATGCGGACGGGCACTGAAGCTTTCTTT. Translating gives CASSMRTGTEAFF.

This clonotype was recorded many times. The rearrangement links TRBV24-1 to TRBJ2-2, with unresolved D. CDR1 and CDR2 (germline): KGHDR, SFDVKD. Trimming took 7 bases from V and 3 from J, leaving 11 bases between them. The CDR3 loop spans 14 amino acids. The CDR3, as DNA: TGTGCCACCAGACCGGGTGTGGACACCGGGGAGCTGTTTTTT. As protein: CATRPGVDTGELFF.

The sample holds a few counts of this clonotype. The chain is built from TRBV12-3 or TRBV12-4 and TRBJ2-5; unclear D gene. Trimming took off 5 bases at V and 9 bases at J, with 10 bases between the two ends. This CDR3 has 11 residues. The CDR3 DNA reads as TGTGCCAGCAGTGCCGGTGAGGCCCAGTACTTC. It specifies CASSAGEAQYF.

The table lists this clonotype with many counts. This rearrangement joins TRBV27 to TRBJ2-7, with a tentative D call TRBD1 (7 bases). This CDR3 is built from 16 residues. V lost 7 bases and J 2 bases, leaving 21 bases between the germline ends. The germline CDR1 and CDR2 sequences are MNHEY and SMNVEV (reference sequence). The CDR3 reads CASNNRRGPDPYEQYF. CDR3 bases: TGTGCCAGCAATAATAGGAGGGGGCCGGACCCCTACGAGCAGTACTTC.

This clonotype has at least ten counts. This rearrangement joins TRBV6-5 to TRBJ2-7; D is possibly TRBD1 (6 bases). V was pared by 1 base and J by 4 bases, with 8 bases between. Germline V gene lookup returns CDR1 MNHEY and CDR2 SVGAGI. The CDR3 loop spans 13 amino acids. DNA of the CDR3: TGTGCCAGCAGTTACTTGGGGGCTTACGAGCAGTACTTC. Encoded protein: CASSYLGAYEQYF.

This sequence joins TRBV20-1 and TRBJ1-1; no firm D call. The germline CDR1 and CDR2 sequences are DFQATT and SNEGSKA (reference sequence). Between the trimmed V and J ends, which lost 0 bases and 11 bases, there was a span of 10 bases. This CDR3 has 11 amino acids. The DNA of the CDR3 is TGCAGTGCTAGAGATAAATCCGGGGCTTTCTTT. Residues: CSARDKSGAFF.

V and J are TRBV20-1 and TRBJ1-1, with a possible D match to TRBD1 (5 bases). V was shortened by 0 bases and J by 11 bases, with 13 bases between the two germline ends. The germline gives CDR1 DFQATT, CDR2 SNEGSKA (reference sequence). CDR3 length equals 12 residues. In nucleotides, the CDR3 is TGCAGTGCTAGAGACAGGGAGATGGGTGCTTTCTTT. Its protein product is CSARDREMGAFF.

Comment on this clonotype: A read error is possible here, since a much larger clone lies one base away. The rearrangement uses TRBV20-1 and TRBJ2-7; D gene ambiguous. Germline V lookup: CDR1 DFQATT, CDR2 SNEGSKA (reference sequence). The CDR3 is 15 amino acids. This CDR3 reads CSDRDSQLSSYEQYF. The CDR3 bases are TGCAGTGATAGAGATTCACAGCTGAGCTCCTACGAGCAGTACTTC.

This clonotype was observed a handful of times. This chain joins TRBV12-3 or TRBV12-4 and TRBJ1-2; the D gene is possibly TRBD1 (6 bases). This CDR3 contains 12 residues. Trimming pared 3 bases from V and 7 bases from J, leaving 9 bases between. This CDR3 reads CASSFTGCGYTF. The CDR3 DNA sequence: TGTGCCAGCAGTTTTACAGGGTGTGGCTACACCTTC.

In its sample, this clonotype was seen many times. The chain recombines TRBV11-2 with TRBJ2-2; D is undetermined. Germline V gives CDR1 SGHAT, CDR2 FQNNGV. The CDR3 is made up of 15 amino acids. The V end lost 0 bases, the J end lost 10 bases, and 15 bases lay between the germline ends. CDR3 residues: CASSLEPASGSELFF. CDR3 bases: TGTGCCAGCAGCTTAGAACCGGCGAGTGGGTCGGAGCTGTTTTTT.

This clonotype was counted at least ten times. This chain uses TRBV2 with TRBJ2-7, with 7 nucleotides matching TRBD1. The CDR3 is made up of 14 amino acids. The J segment lost 3 bases and the V segment lost 2 bases, leaving 4 bases of the junction unmatched. Germline V gene sequence: CDR1 SNHLY, CDR2 FYNNEI. For the CDR3, the DNA is TGTGCCAGCAGTGAAAGGGACAGACACTACGAGCAGTACTTC. It encodes CASSERDRHYEQYF. The variable domain in full, completed from reference TRBV2 and TRBJ2-7, reads EPEVTQTPSHQVTQMGQEVILRCVPISNHLYFYWYRQILGQKVEFLVSFYNNEISEKSEIFDDQFSVERPDGSNFTLKIRSTKLEDSAMYFCASSERDRHYEQYFGPGTRLTVT.

The chain links TRBV24-1 to TRBJ2-5, with D perhaps TRBD1 (5 bases). The germline CDR1 and CDR2 sequences are KGHDR and SFDVKD. V lost 9 bases and J lost 5, with 15 bases in between. This CDR3 comprises 13 residues. In nucleotides, the CDR3 is TGTGCCACCGCACGATCAGGGTCGGAGACCCAGTACTTC. It specifies CATARSGSETQYF.